These 23 T cell receptor beta chains were sequenced from one sample in a study of blood T cell repertoires in COVID-19 (TCRdb year 2020). Libraries were constructed by the immunoSEQ multiplex PCR assay. TCRdb limited this immuneACCESS table to in-frame rearrangements with V and J called. A share of clones is missing; checked studies link under half to unresolved V genes, and the rest is unexplained. Recorded for this sample are 34,000 or so clones; over 80% of them occurred a single time. Of the sample, 11% to 15% is held by the ten largest clones. The source material was peripheral blood. The receptors originated from a man aged 60 to 75 with active COVID-19.

The gene calls are TRBV6-6 and TRBJ2-1, with 7 bases aligning to TRBD2. The germline gives CDR1 MNHNY, CDR2 SVGAGI (reference sequence). Trimming at V came to 0 bases and at J to 9 bases, leaving 11 bases not matched to a gene. CDR3 size: 16 residues. CDR3 DNA: TGTGCCAGCAGTTACTCCGCTAGCGGATCTACTACTGAGCAGTTCTTC. This encodes CASSYSASGSTTEQFF.

The chain has TRBV7-8 and TRBJ1-1; D is perhaps TRBD1 (6 bases). The CDR3 has 11 amino acids. Germline loops: CDR1 SGHVS, CDR2 FQNEAQ. Between the trimmed V and J ends, which lost 7 bases and 8 bases, there was a span of 11 bases. The CDR3 DNA is TGTGCCAGCACCGACAGGTCCGAAGCTTTCTTT. Translation: CASTDRSEAFF.

J is TRBJ2-7 and V is TRBV6-5, with 9 bases aligning to TRBD2. Germline CDR1 is MNHEY and CDR2 is SVGAGI. This CDR3 is built from 15 residues. Unmatched junction bases numbered 6, after V lost 6 bases and J lost 0 bases. The CDR3 nucleotides are TGTGCCAGCAGAACGACTAGCGGTCTCTCCTACGAGCAGTACTTC. Protein sequence: CASRTTSGLSYEQYF.

The chain links TRBV3-1 (or the pseudogene TRBV3-2) to TRBJ2-7; a possible D gene is TRBD1 (7 bases). The germline gives CDR1 LGHDT, CDR2 YNNKEL (reference sequence). The CDR3 runs to 15 residues. V lost 4 bases to trimming and J lost 0 bases, with 13 bases between them. CDR3 nucleotide sequence: TGTGCCAGCAGCCCCAACAGGGGACTCTCCTACGAGCAGTACTTC. Translated, it gives CASSPNRGLSYEQYF.

The chain couples TRBV19 to TRBJ2-3; 8 bases align to TRBD1. V trimming: 2 bases; J trimming: 5 bases; junction bases outside the gene matches: 9. The CDR3 runs 16 residues. CDR1 is LNHDA and CDR2 is SQIVND in the germline V gene (reference sequence). In DNA, the CDR3 is TGTGCCAGTAGTATAATCGGACAGGGAAGTGTAGATACGCAGTATTTT. Translation gives CASSIIGQGSVDTQYF.

The V and J genes are TRBV5-4 and TRBJ2-1; 8 bases match TRBD2. The CDR3 is 13 amino acids. Germline V gene data show CDR1 as SGHNT and CDR2 as YYREEE (reference sequence). V lost 2 bases to trimming and J lost 9 bases; unmatched junction nucleotides: 4. The CDR3 loop reads CASSFRTSLEQFF. As DNA, the CDR3 is TGTGCCAGCAGCTTCAGGACTAGCCTTGAGCAGTTCTTC. Based on the CDR3 plus reference TRBV5-4 and TRBJ2-1, the full variable domain is ETGVTQSPTHLIKTRGQQVTLRCSSQSGHNTVSWYQQALGQGPQFIFQYYREEENGRGNFPPRFSGLQFPNYSSELNVNALELDDSALYLCASSFRTSLEQFFGPGTRLTVL.

The chain is built from TRBV11-2 and TRBJ2-3; D is undetermined. The CDR3 length is 12 residues. Germline V CDR1 and CDR2: SGHAT, FQNNGV. Trimming pared 2 bases from V and 4 bases from J, leaving 4 bases between. The CDR3 reads CASSLISDTQYF. The CDR3 DNA is TGTGCCAGCAGCTTAATCTCAGATACGCAGTATTTT.

This clone was seen a few times. J is TRBJ2-5 and V is TRBV7-6; 11 bases are a match to TRBD2. Per germline, CDR1 SGHVS and CDR2 FNYEAQ. The CDR3 totals 17 residues. Germline trimming cut 2 bases from V and 1 base from J; bases unmatched to any gene: 6. The CDR3 sequence is CASSLMPGLAGQETQYF. CDR3 DNA: TGTGCCAGCAGCTTAATGCCCGGACTAGCGGGCCAAGAGACCCAGTACTTC. The full variable domain, with the rest looked up from reference TRBV7-6 and TRBJ2-5, is GAGVSQSPRYKVTKRGQDVALRCDPISGHVSLYWYRQALGQGPEFLTYFNYEAQQDKSGLPNDRFSAERPEGSISTLTIQRTEQRDSAMYRCASSLMPGLAGQETQYFGPGTRLLVL.

This chain connects TRBV10-2 to TRBJ2-7, with TRBD2 matching over 8 bases. The CDR3 is 15 residues long. From germline, CDR1 is WSHSY and CDR2 SAAADI. Trimming cost V 8 bases and J 2 bases; bases outside gene matches: 11. CDR3 sequence: CASSRGGTVAYEQYF. In nucleotides, the CDR3 is TGCGCCAGCTCCCGGGGGGGGACCGTCGCCTACGAGCAGTACTTC.

This chain joins TRBV6-4 and TRBJ2-3; 9 nucleotides agree with TRBD2. V gave up 4 bases and J gave up 7 bases; unmatched junction bases: 12. CDR3 length: 16 amino acids. Germline V lookup: CDR1 MRHNA, CDR2 SNTAGT. The CDR3, as DNA: TGTGCCAGCAGTGTTTTAGCGGGAGACCTCACGCATACGCAGTATTTT. It specifies CASSVLAGDLTHTQYF.

The J gene is TRBJ1-2, the V gene TRBV25-1, with 9 bases identical to TRBD1. The CDR3 consists of 15 residues. V gave up 5 bases and J gave up 4 bases; unmatched junction bases: 8. The germline gives CDR1 MGHDK, CDR2 SYGVNS. The CDR3 loop is CASSPRDREIYGYTF. The CDR3 DNA sequence: TGTGCCAGCAGTCCCCGGGACAGGGAAATCTATGGCTACACCTTC.

This sequence joins TRBV1 and TRBJ2-7; TRBD1 is taken as the D call from the table, unchecked against the DNA. TRBV1 corresponds to a pseudogene. The length of the CDR3 is 14 residues. The DNA of the CDR3 is TGCACCAGCAGCCCACGCAGGCAGTCCTACGAGCAGTACTTC. Translating gives CTSSPRRQSYEQYF.

The chain uses TRBV27 and TRBJ1-4, with a tentative D call TRBD1 (5 bases). The CDR3 is 14 amino acids. The germline CDR1 and CDR2 sequences are MNHEY and SMNVEV (reference sequence). Trimming removed 3 bases from V and 8 bases from J, with 13 bases in between. CDR3 sequence reads: CASSFGGTGEKLFF. The CDR3 nucleotides are TGTGCCAGCAGTTTCGGAGGGACGGGAGAAAAACTGTTTTTT.

V gene TRBV30 combines with J gene TRBJ2-1; maybe TRBD1 (6 bases). CDR3 length: 13 amino acids. CDR1 GTSNPN and CDR2 SVGIG come from the germline V gene (reference sequence). V dropped 0 bases and J dropped 9 bases, with 12 bases sitting between them. The CDR3 reads CAWSVPGTFEQFF. Written as DNA, the CDR3 is TGTGCCTGGAGTGTCCCCGGGACATTTGAGCAGTTCTTC.

This sequence joins TRBV7-7 and TRBJ2-1, with D maybe TRBD2 (6 bases). Per the germline V gene, CDR1 is SSHAT and CDR2 is FNYEAQ (reference sequence). V was trimmed by 5 bases and J by 8 bases, leaving 19 bases between them. This CDR3 has 15 amino acids. CDR3 nucleotides: TGTGCCAGCAGCACCAGTAGGAGGGCCACGGATGAGCAGTTCTTC. This sequence encodes CASSTSRRATDEQFF.

The chain links TRBV11-2 to TRBJ2-2; the D is unclear. The length of the CDR3 is 11 residues. Trimming took off 6 bases at V and 5 bases at J, with 4 bases between the two ends. Looked up from germline, CDR1 is SGHAT and CDR2 is FQNNGV. The chain's CDR3 is CASSYTGELFF. In DNA form, the CDR3 reads TGTGCCAGCAGTTATACCGGGGAGCTGTTTTTT.

The V and J genes are TRBV11-3 and TRBJ2-1, with D perhaps TRBD1 (5 bases). Germline CDR1 SGHNT, CDR2 YENEEA. This CDR3 contains 14 residues. V was cut by 5 bases and J by 6 bases, with 14 bases left in between. In DNA form, the CDR3 reads TGTGCCAGCAGCATCGACAGAAACGGCAATGAGCAGTTCTTC. Its translation: CASSIDRNGNEQFF.

This clone was seen once. The rearrangement uses TRBV4-2 and TRBJ2-1, with 13 bases lining up with TRBD2. In germline, CDR1 is LGHNA, CDR2 YNFKEQ. This CDR3 spans 17 amino acids. Unmatched junction bases numbered 6, after V lost 2 bases and J lost 5 bases. CDR3 region: CASSQILAGGNNNEQFF. In DNA, the CDR3 is TGTGCCAGCAGCCAAATACTAGCGGGAGGGAACAACAATGAGCAGTTCTTC.

In this sample, this clone turned up once. The V gene is TRBV24-1, the J gene TRBJ2-1, with D possibly TRBD1 on 6 matching bases. The CDR3 sequence is 16 residues long. V shed 4 bases and J shed 8 bases, with 20 bases lying between them. Germline CDR1 reads KGHDR; CDR2 reads SFDVKD. CDR3 in DNA: TGTGCCACCAGTGACATCGGCGGTAGGGGGTCCGATGAGCAGTTCTTC. It encodes CATSDIGGRGSDEQFF.

J is TRBJ2-6 and V is TRBV2, with 8 bases aligning to TRBD1. The CDR3 runs to 16 residues. Germline CDR1 SNHLY, CDR2 FYNNEI. Trimming removed 6 bases from V and 4 bases from J; junction bases left unmatched: 8. The CDR3 region is CASSAGGAIGANVLTF. For the CDR3, the DNA is TGTGCCAGCAGCGCAGGGGGCGCGATAGGGGCCAACGTCCTGACTTTC.

The rearrangement links TRBV4-1 to TRBJ2-3; 8 bases fit TRBD1. Germline values: CDR1 MGHRA, CDR2 YSYEKL. Germline trimming cut 2 bases from V and 2 bases from J; bases unmatched to any gene: 3. The CDR3 contains 15 residues. This CDR3 reads CASSQKDRATDTQYF. The CDR3 DNA is TGCGCCAGCAGCCAAAAGGACAGGGCCACAGATACGCAGTATTTT.

This sequence joins TRBV3-1 (or the pseudogene TRBV3-2) and TRBJ2-4; D might be TRBD2 (5 bases). The CDR3 loop spans 17 amino acids. Germline CDR1 is LGHDT and CDR2 is YNNKEL (reference sequence). The germline V and J ends were trimmed by 1 base and 0 bases, with 13 bases remaining between them. The CDR3 spells CASSQGTLAKAKNIQYF. CDR3 nucleotide sequence: TGTGCCAGCAGCCAAGGAACTCTAGCAAAAGCCAAAAACATTCAGTACTTC.

In its sample, this clone was seen once. The V gene is TRBV12-3 or TRBV12-4, the J gene TRBJ2-7; the match to TRBD1 covers 7 bases. Losses at the gene ends were 2 bases for V and 3 bases for J; bases not matched to a gene: 1. The CDR3 extends over 13 amino acids. The CDR3 region has the DNA TGTGCCAGCAGTTTAAACAGGGGCTACGAGCAGTACTTC. Its protein product is CASSLNRGYEQYF.